The entry below gives a single TCR beta chain sequence along with its context. Its antigen is undetermined. This entry belongs to a study of OX40 agonist ivuxolimab in advanced cancers. Study-wide background: Of the participants, more than 35% had some prior anti-PD-1, anti-PD-L1 or anti-CTLA-4 therapy, which was allowed. Whole-study results and caveats: Both blood CD4+ and CD8+ T cells showed clonal growth by week 6 at 0.1 to 3.0 mg/kg. No determination was made of the antigen specificity of the expanded peripheral T cells.

Clones were read by immunoSEQ multiplex PCR, and TCRdb kept only the in-frame ones, dropping some. The repertoire holds tens of thousands of clones, with approximately 90% as singletons. Germline values: CDR1 MGHRA, CDR2 YSYEKL. Trimming took 1 base from V and 2 from J, leaving 20 bases between them. The CDR3 sequence is 18 residues long. V and J are TRBV4-1 and TRBJ1-2; a weak D match, TRBD1 (5 bases). The TCR sequence derives from an adult with an advanced solid tumor such as melanoma, head and neck, liver or kidney cancer. Sequencing was performed on CD4+ or CD8+ T cells sorted from blood, taken in a trial of the OX40 agonist ivuxolimab. This CDR3 reads CASSQGPQSGPSNYGYTF. CDR3 coding DNA: TGCGCCAGCAGCCAAGGTCCCCAGTCGGGACCAAGCAACTATGGCTACACCTTC.